What follows are 27 T cell receptor beta chains derived from one specimen sequenced in a study of breast tumors, draining lymph nodes, adjacent tissues. Each CDR3 protein is one row after TCRdb ran MiXCR on the multiplex PCR reads. The sample shows more than 12,000 distinct CDR3 sequences, approximately 50% of them seen only once. The specimen was tumor-adjacent breast tissue. The receptors here all came from a female donor with breast cancer. Some clones in this sample may be carry-over from other donors' samples.

By share, this clonotype ranks as medium-sized (0.01 to 0.1%). The V gene is TRBV4-2, the J gene TRBJ1-5; D may be TRBD1 (5 bases). The CDR3 totals 14 residues. CDR1 LGHNA and CDR2 YNFKEQ come from the germline V gene. V gave up 0 bases and J gave up 4 bases, with 7 bases separating them. DNA for the CDR3: TGTGCCAGCAGCCAAGAGGCAGGGAATCAGCCCCAGCATTTT. Its translation: CASSQEAGNQPQHF.

The chain uses TRBV5-6 and TRBJ2-7; 10 nucleotides align to TRBD2. The junction had 22 bases not matched to a gene; V was cut back by 2 bases and J by 5 bases. This CDR3 has 20 residues. Germline V gives CDR1 SGHDT, CDR2 YYEEEE. The CDR3 spells CASSFFDRQGREREGHEQYF. The CDR3 DNA reads as TGTGCCAGCAGCTTCTTCGACCGACAGGGAAGAGAGCGGGAGGGCCACGAGCAGTACTTC.

This clonotype occurred a few times. This sequence joins TRBV5-6 and TRBJ2-1; 7 bases match TRBD1. With 2 bases clipped from V and 9 bases from J, the junction kept 2 bases outside the gene matches. Germline CDR1 and CDR2: SGHDT and YYEEEE. CDR3 length equals 12 residues. The CDR3 DNA sequence: TGTGCCAGCAGCTTACAGGGGTCTGAGCAGTTCTTC. Protein product: CASSLQGSEQFF.

CDR3 region: CASSVGGLAGGSEQYF. CDR3 in DNA: TGTGCCAGCAGCGTTGGGGGACTAGCGGGAGGATCCGAGCAGTACTTC. The chain combines TRBV9 with TRBJ2-7, with 15 bases identical to TRBD2. The junction had 6 bases not matched to a gene; V was cut back by 2 bases and J by 6 bases. Germline V gives CDR1 SGDLS, CDR2 YYNGEE. The CDR3 totals 16 residues.

The genes are TRBV15 and TRBJ2-3, with 9 bases matching TRBD2. The length of the CDR3 is 17 residues. Trimming removed 5 bases from V and 0 bases from J; junction bases left unmatched: 9. Per the germline V gene, CDR1 is LNHNV and CDR2 is YYDKDF (reference sequence). CDR3 DNA sequence: TGTGCCACCAGCTCGTCTAGCGGGGAGAGCAGCACAGATACGCAGTATTTT. This translates into CATSSSSGESSTDTQYF.

This clonotype was found a few times. The V call is TRBV24-1, the J call TRBJ2-5, with 10 bases lining up with TRBD2. This CDR3 is 17 amino acids long. Germline trimming cut 2 bases from V and 5 bases from J; bases unmatched to any gene: 10. Germline lookup yields CDR1 KGHDR and CDR2 SFDVKD. The CDR3: CATSDCPSGRAGETQYF. The CDR3 DNA is TGTGCCACCAGTGATTGTCCCAGCGGGAGGGCCGGGGAGACCCAGTACTTC.

The genes are TRBV6-4 and TRBJ2-1; D is perhaps TRBD2 (6 bases). The length of the CDR3 is 16 residues. The V gene's germline CDR1 is MRHNA and CDR2 SNTAGT. The germline V and J ends were trimmed by 6 bases and 5 bases, with 20 bases remaining between them. The CDR3 DNA reads as TGTGCCAGCAGCCTTCAGGCGGGGCGAATCAACAATGAGCAGTTCTTC. Its protein product is CASSLQAGRINNEQFF.

The rearrangement uses TRBV6-5 and TRBJ2-1; 11 positions match TRBD2. From germline, CDR1 is MNHEY and CDR2 SVGAGI. After removal of 6 bases from V and 4 bases from J, the junction contained 11 bases not matched to a gene. The CDR3 is made up of 17 amino acids. The CDR3 bases are TGTGCCAGCAGCCCCTCCCCGACTAGCGGGACATACAATGAGCAGTTCTTC. Translated, it gives CASSPSPTSGTYNEQFF.

This clonotype was recorded many times. J is TRBJ2-3 and V is TRBV11-2; TRBD2 matches at 8 bases. This CDR3 is built from 15 residues. The V segment lost 2 bases and the J segment 0 bases; nucleotides outside the gene matches: 1. Germline-derived CDR1 and CDR2 are SGHAT and FQNNGV. The DNA for the CDR3 is TGTGCCAGCAGCTTAACTAGCGGTAGCACAGATACGCAGTATTTT. Amino acid sequence: CASSLTSGSTDTQYF.

This clonotype appeared a few times. The conserved final phenylalanine or tryptophan is absent from the CDR3, which likely points to a read error. No DNA is shown, since the ends of the CDR3 on it are uncertain; the CDR3 is the one TCRdb lists. The rearrangement uses TRBV20-1 and TRBJ2-7; TRBD1, the table's D call, lacks a check against the DNA. Germline loops: CDR1 DFQATT, CDR2 SNEGSKA (reference sequence). The CDR3 is 17 residues long, counting both termini. The chain's CDR3 is CSARPRYGGGRDTSSTS.

This clonotype is termed medium-sized. This chain joins TRBV7-2 and TRBJ1-5; D is unresolved. Trimming took 1 base from V and 0 from J, leaving 7 bases between them. The germline V gene encodes CDR1 SGHTA and CDR2 FQGNSA. The CDR3 contains 15 residues. Here the CDR3 DNA reads TGTGCCAGCAGCTTAGAGGGTTATAGCAATCAGCCCCAGCATTTT. Translated, it gives CASSLEGYSNQPQHF. Supplemented by reference TRBV7-2 and TRBJ1-5, the full variable domain reads GAGVSQSPSNKVTEKGKDVELRCDPISGHTALYWYRQSLGQGLEFLIYFQGNSAPDKSGLPSDRFSAERTGGSVSTLTIQRTQQEDSAVYLCASSLEGYSNQPQHFGDGTRLSIL.

In its sample, this clonotype is medium-sized (0.01 to 0.1%). V gene TRBV12-3 or TRBV12-4 combines with J gene TRBJ2-3; a possible D gene is TRBD2 (5 bases). V dropped 3 bases and J dropped 10 bases, with 11 bases sitting between them. This CDR3 contains 12 residues. CDR3 nucleotide sequence: TGTGCCAGCAGTTTCTCGGGATTAGCGCAGTATTTT. It is translated as CASSFSGLAQYF.

This chain connects TRBV9 to TRBJ2-2, with 9 bases lining up with TRBD1. The germline gives CDR1 SGDLS, CDR2 YYNGEE. The CDR3 is 15 residues long. The J segment lost 4 bases and the V segment lost 4 bases, leaving 5 bases of the junction unmatched. CDR3 region: CASSSRTGATGELFF. Here the CDR3 DNA reads TGTGCCAGCAGCTCCAGGACAGGGGCCACCGGGGAGCTGTTTTTT.

This clonotype was observed many times. The rearrangement joins TRBV6-4 to TRBJ1-1; 10 bases map to TRBD1. Germline CDR1 is MRHNA and CDR2 is SNTAGT. The trim removed 5 bases at V and 1 base at J, leaving 4 bases unmatched. The CDR3 is made up of 15 amino acids. The CDR3 nucleotides are TGTGCCAGCAGTACCGGGACAGGGGCGAACACTGAAGCTTTCTTT. This sequence encodes CASSTGTGANTEAFF.

This clonotype is categorized as medium-sized. The V call is TRBV6-4, the J call TRBJ1-5; D is uncertain. The CDR3 totals 14 residues. The V end lost 0 bases, the J end lost 6 bases, and 9 bases lay between the germline ends. Germline values: CDR1 MRHNA, CDR2 SNTAGT. The CDR3 region is CASSDSSGGQPQHF. CDR3 bases: TGTGCCAGCAGTGACTCTTCAGGTGGTCAGCCCCAGCATTTT.

The chain links TRBV20-1 to TRBJ2-2; tentative D call: TRBD1 (6 bases). Germline V CDR1 and CDR2: DFQATT, SNEGSKA (reference sequence). The CDR3 extends over 13 amino acids. V was trimmed by 1 base and J by 7 bases, leaving 10 bases between them. The CDR3 bases are TGCAGTGCTAGAGTCAGGGACAACGGGGAGCTGTTTTTT. Protein sequence: CSARVRDNGELFF.

The genes are TRBV27 and TRBJ2-7; D tentatively reads TRBD1 or TRBD2 (5 bases each). Trimming stripped 6 bases from V and 3 bases from J, with 12 bases between. Germline V CDR1 and CDR2: MNHEY, SMNVEV (reference sequence). This CDR3 has 13 amino acids. CDR3: CASRGTGLYEQYF. The CDR3 nucleotides read TGTGCCAGCAGGGGAACGGGGCTCTACGAGCAGTACTTC.

The table lists this clonotype with many counts. This chain connects TRBV27 to TRBJ2-3; 14 nucleotides agree with TRBD2. The CDR3 contains 19 residues. V shed 5 bases and J 2 bases; nucleotides not matched to a gene: 12. Looked up from germline, CDR1 is MNHEY and CDR2 is SMNVEV (reference sequence). CDR3 in amino acids: CASSVGLAGVRHNTDTQYF. The CDR3 nucleotides read TGTGCCAGCAGTGTGGGACTAGCGGGGGTAAGACACAACACAGATACGCAGTATTTT.

This chain links TRBV6-4 with TRBJ2-1; tentatively, D is TRBD1 (6 bases). This CDR3 has 13 residues. V dropped 6 bases and J dropped 4 bases, with 10 bases sitting between them. Germline V CDR1 and CDR2: MRHNA, SNTAGT. CDR3: CASSETGYNEQFF. For the CDR3, the DNA is TGTGCCAGCAGCGAGACAGGATACAATGAGCAGTTCTTC.

The rearrangement uses TRBV20-1 and TRBJ2-7; 10 nucleotides match TRBD1. Germline V gene lookup returns CDR1 DFQATT and CDR2 SNEGSKA (reference sequence). The CDR3 extends over 14 amino acids. V was clipped by 3 bases and J by 3 bases; unmatched bases: 5. This chain's CDR3 is CSASGTGDLYEQYF. CDR3 in DNA: TGCAGTGCTAGCGGGACAGGGGACCTCTACGAGCAGTACTTC.

This clonotype was seen more than once but under ten times. V gene TRBV9 combines with J gene TRBJ2-7, with TRBD2 matching 10 bases. V lost 0 bases to trimming and J lost 7 bases; unmatched junction nucleotides: 4. The CDR3 spans 14 residues. Germline-derived CDR1 and CDR2 are SGDLS and YYNGEE. The CDR3 here is CASSVGLAGEEQYF. The CDR3 DNA reads TGTGCCAGCAGCGTAGGTCTAGCGGGAGAGGAGCAGTACTTC.

This clonotype was detected ten times or more. A much larger clone lies one base from this, so it may be a read error. This sequence joins TRBV12-3 or TRBV12-4 and TRBJ2-3, with 12 bases lining up with TRBD1. Germline trimming cut 3 bases from V and 2 bases from J; bases unmatched to any gene: 3. The CDR3 covers 16 residues. Here the CDR3 reads CASSFGDRGPTDTQYF. DNA of the CDR3: TGTGCCAGCAGTTTCGGGGACAGGGGGCCCACAGATACGCAGTATTTT.

In its sample, this clonotype was seen once. The junction departs from the called germline gene at one end, perhaps through a read error. J is TRBJ1-6 and V is TRBV19; 9 bases are shared with TRBD1. Germline V gene lookup returns CDR1 LNHDA and CDR2 SQIVND (reference sequence). The CDR3 contains 15 residues. In nucleotides, the CDR3 is TGTGCCAGTAGTTTATCGGACAGGGGTAATTCGCCCCTCCACTTT. Amino acid sequence: CASSLSDRGNSPLHF.

This clonotype was detected only once. The chain links TRBV20-1 to TRBJ2-5; D is perhaps TRBD1 or TRBD2 (7 bases each). The DNA end is more similar to TRBJ2-7, so the J call may be wrong. CDR1 and CDR2 (germline): DFQATT, SNEGSKA (reference sequence). CDR3 size: 19 residues. The CDR3 bases are TGCAGTGCTAGAAGCACCGTGGACAGGCGGGCTAGCGGTGCCTACGAGCAGTACTTC. It encodes CSARSTVDRRASGAYEQYF.

V and J are TRBV7-3 and TRBJ2-2; possibly TRBD1 for D (6 bases). V lost 5 bases and J lost 4, with 8 bases in between. Germline CDR1 reads SGHTA; CDR2 reads FQGTGA. This CDR3 has 13 residues. The CDR3 sequence: CASSLGGTGELFF. The CDR3 DNA reads as TGTGCCAGCAGCCTAGGGGGCACCGGGGAGCTGTTTTTT.

The chain uses TRBV4-3 and TRBJ2-2; D not resolved. The V gene lost 4 bases and the J gene lost 6 bases, with 12 bases spanning the gap. Germline-derived CDR1 and CDR2 are LGHNA and YSLEER. CDR3 size: 14 residues. The CDR3 loop reads CASSRDLDAGELFF. In DNA form, the CDR3 reads TGCGCCAGCAGCCGAGACTTGGACGCCGGGGAGCTGTTTTTT.

This clonotype ranks as medium-sized. The chain carries TRBV4-1 and TRBJ2-5; TRBD1 aligns across 11 bases. Looked up from germline, CDR1 is MGHRA and CDR2 is YSYEKL. The CDR3 is 16 residues long. Trimming cost V 2 bases and J 4 bases; bases outside gene matches: 6. The CDR3 here is CASSQRTGGKVETQYF. CDR3 DNA sequence: TGCGCCAGCAGCCAACGGACAGGGGGCAAGGTAGAGACCCAGTACTTC.